This T cell receptor beta chain was identified during a study of T cell responses to AZD1222 COVID-19 vaccine. Study outcomes and limitations: Targeting of unmutated variant regions was reportedly seen in nearly half of spike-specific TCRs. Spike-specific TCR breadth and depth both grew after two AZD1222 doses. Spike was spanned by vaccine-associated CD4 TCRs, which were dominant at 160-218 and 743-854.

Sequencing was performed with immunoSEQ multiplex PCR; in TCRdb, only in-frame clones are kept and a portion is missing. The sample contains 140,000 to 150,000 clones, about 90% of which appear only once. The CDR3 contains 13 residues. The V end lost 6 bases, the J end lost 19 bases, and 23 bases lay between the germline ends. Germline V gene lookup returns CDR1 SGHTS and CDR2 YDEGEE. On this clone itself: Its antigen is not identified.

The genes are TRBV5-8 and TRBJ2-6; tentatively, D is TRBD1 (6 bases). The receptor was derived from an adult who received the MenACWY meningococcal vaccine as a control. This sample comprised peripheral blood, obtained 28 days after the second dose of the MenACWY control vaccine. The CDR3 loop reads CASILNRVSRDTF. The CDR3 nucleotides are TGTGCCAGCATACTAAACAGGGTGAGCCGAGACACTTTC.